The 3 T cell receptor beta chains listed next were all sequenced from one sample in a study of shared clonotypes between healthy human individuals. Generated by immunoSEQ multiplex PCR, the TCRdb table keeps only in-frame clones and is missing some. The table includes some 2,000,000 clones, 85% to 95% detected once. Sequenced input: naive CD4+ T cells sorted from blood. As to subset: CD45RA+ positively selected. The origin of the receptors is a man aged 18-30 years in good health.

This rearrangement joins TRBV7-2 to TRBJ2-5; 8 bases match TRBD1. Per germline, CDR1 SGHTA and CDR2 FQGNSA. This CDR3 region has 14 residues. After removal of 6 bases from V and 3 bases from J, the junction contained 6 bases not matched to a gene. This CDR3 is CASSPGGREETQYF. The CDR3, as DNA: TGTGCCAGCAGTCCAGGGGGCAGGGAAGAGACCCAGTACTTC.

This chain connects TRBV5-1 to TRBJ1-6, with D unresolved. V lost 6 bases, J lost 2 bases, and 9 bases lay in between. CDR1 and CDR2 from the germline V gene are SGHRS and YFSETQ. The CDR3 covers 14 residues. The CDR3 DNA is TGCGCCAGCATACCCCGGGCCTATAATTCACCCCTCCACTTT. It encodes CASIPRAYNSPLHF.

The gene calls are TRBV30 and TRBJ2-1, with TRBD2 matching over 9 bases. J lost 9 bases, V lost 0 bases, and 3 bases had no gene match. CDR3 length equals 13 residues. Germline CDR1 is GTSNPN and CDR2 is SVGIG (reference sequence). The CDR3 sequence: CAWSVPLAGEQFF. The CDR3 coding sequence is TGTGCCTGGAGTGTACCACTAGCGGGTGAGCAGTTCTTC.